The 5 T cell receptor beta chains below were found in one sample sequenced in a study of regulatory T cells in long-lasting Graves disease. Time point defined: persistent/refractory GD, antithyroid drugs over 5 years with positive TRAb. Making the TCR library involved RNA that had been extracted from PBMCs. Arm-PCR of CDR3 regions and iRepertoire HTBI primers were used to build TCR beta libraries. TCRdb used MiXCR to reprocess the multiplex PCR reads, holding one entry per CDR3 protein. The repertoire holds around 450,000 distinct CDR3 sequences, around a fifth seen once, with approximately 6.4% in the top ten. The source material was peripheral blood mononuclear cells (PBMCs), sampled when the disease was refractory, from a patient treated with antithyroid drugs. The origin of the receptors is a female donor with Graves disease.

The chain links TRBV6-1 to TRBJ2-2; 8 bases fit TRBD2. Germline assignment: CDR1 MNHNS and CDR2 SASEGT. This CDR3 comprises 13 residues. The J segment lost 4 bases and the V segment lost 7 bases, leaving 2 bases of the junction unmatched. Here the CDR3 DNA reads TGTGCCAGCATTCGGGAGGGCACCGGGGAGCTGTTTTTT. Its translation: CASIREGTGELFF.

This clonotype was recorded only once. The V gene is TRBV6-5, the J gene TRBJ2-3, with D uncertain. V lost 2 bases to trimming and J lost 0 bases, with 9 bases between them. The CDR3 length is 15 residues. CDR1 is MNHEY and CDR2 is SVGAGI in the germline V gene. CDR3 amino acids: CASSYGDSSTDTQYF. CDR3 sequence (DNA): TGTGCCAGCAGTTACGGGGATTCTAGCACAGATACGCAGTATTTT.

The chain joins TRBV24-1 to TRBJ2-2; tentative D call: TRBD1 (5 bases). This CDR3 comprises 14 residues. V was clipped by 5 bases and J by 1 base, with 7 bases between them. Germline lookup yields CDR1 KGHDR and CDR2 SFDVKD. The CDR3 here is CATSVTGNTGELFF. The CDR3 DNA sequence: TGTGCCACCAGTGTAACAGGGAACACCGGGGAGCTGTTTTTT.

This clonotype has more than one count but fewer than ten. The chain carries TRBV14 and TRBJ1-1; D is perhaps TRBD1 (6 bases). Per the germline V gene, CDR1 is SGHDN and CDR2 is FVKESK. The CDR3 covers 15 residues. V was cut by 0 bases and J by 1 base, with 9 bases left in between. The DNA for the CDR3 is TGTGCCAGCAGCCAAGAGACAGGCCCGAACACTGAAGCTTTCTTT. Amino acids: CASSQETGPNTEAFF.

The chain is built from TRBV16 and TRBJ1-4; tentatively, D is TRBD1 (5 bases). The CDR3 has 15 residues. Germline V gene sequence: CDR1 KGHSY, CDR2 FQNENV. The V and J ends lost 4 bases and 0 bases respectively, with 9 bases between them. The CDR3 reads CASSPTQATNEKLFF. CDR3 coding DNA: TGTGCCAGCAGCCCGACACAGGCAACTAATGAAAAACTGTTTTTT.